This T cell receptor (beta chain) was sequenced in a study of beta chain features in type 1 diabetes listed by TCRdb under 2018. With regard to the full study: Patients and healthy donors did not differ in mean age, gender distribution, total cell number or subset yield. Across all samples, 90 million to 130 million sorted cells were examined, and cell number per subset correlated strongly with RNA yield. In the study, recently diagnosed type 1 diabetes patients and matched healthy donors were compared on the TCRB repertoires of their sorted circulating CD4+ T cell subsets. Regulatory and stem cell-like memory subsets were isolated from only 8 patients and about eight healthy donors, whereas naive and central memory subsets came from all 30 or so donors.

With regard to this clone: The specificity of this receptor is unknown. Per-base qualities were not stored, and no clone one base away is much larger. Other nucleotide sequences from this sample produce the same CDR3.

From each donor, a single peripheral blood sample of around 120 mL on average was drawn into heparinised tubes. Naive, central memory, regulatory and stem cell-like memory CD4+ T cells were sorted on a BD FACSAria II using a panel including CD45RO, CCR7, CD25, CD127, CD95 and CD27. Purity was above 95% for every sorted population. Right away, PBMCs were isolated by Lymphoprep density gradient centrifugation and were stained directly, with no culture step. Samples were stained and sorted in pairs, with one healthy donor and one patient per experiment, so that batch effects were minimized. The entire isolated RNA was reverse transcribed using the High Capacity cDNA Reverse Transcription Kit, and thus expressed TCRB transcripts were sequenced. Deep immunoSEQ sequencing was performed on naive, central memory and regulatory T cell samples, with an average of roughly 3.5 million total reads per sample. Sorted cells were lysed in RLT buffer and RNA was extracted with DNase-treated RNeasy Micro or Mini kits, depending on cell number. To prevent cross-contamination, each cell subset was processed individually, whereas patient and healthy donor samples were processed jointly. The immunoSEQ multiplex PCR was used to amplify TCRB sequences from cDNA, yielding 87-bp fragments that span the CDR3 region. Amplicons were sequenced on the Illumina HiSeq platform. The paper's processing steps were these. PCR bias was corrected computationally using synthetic template baselines, and reads within Hamming distance 2 were collapsed, with unmergeable singletons discarded. Reads were aligned against IMGT so that V, D and J genes, CDR3 length and insertions or deletions at six rearrangement sites could be assigned. Within each subset, clonotype counts were normalized to the number of sorted cells before true diversity and Gini coefficients were calculated with the tcR R package. The overlap coefficient, calculated on TCRB nucleotide sequences, was used to measure repertoire sharing. What TCRdb holds here is the immuneACCESS table cut down to in-frame rearrangements. Part of the clones is not present; checked against another copy, under half of the missing clones reflect an unresolved V gene, and the others are unexplained. V and J calls and clone size follow that table, whereas D and trimming were derived from the DNA. The sample includes roughly 290,000 clones, with under 8.5% observed a single time. The ten most abundant clones make up approximately 1% of the sample.

Overall study outcomes, separate from this receptor: Because the HLA sub-analyses included only small numbers of individuals, any influence of HLA type on TCRB rearrangement was left unresolved. Patients with type 1 diabetes made fewer insertions and deleted more nucleotides at VDJ recombination sites, implying thymic rearrangement abnormalities. Because cDNA was sequenced instead of genomic DNA, highly expressing activated cells could be over-represented, though the groups showed no difference in activation or CD3 levels. Naive, central memory and regulatory TCRB repertoires appeared more similar among patients than among healthy donors. PCR might favor shorter templates, but patient and control samples were amplified and corrected together, so any skew would affect both groups equally. In all four CD4+ subsets, TCRB CDR3 length was moderately but significantly shorter in type 1 diabetes patients.

The sequence came from a woman between 18 and 29 years old in good health. Sequenced input: central memory CD4+ T cells from blood.

The CDR3 here reads CASSFGPQETQYF. The sequenced DNA: TGTGCCAGCAGCTTCGGACCTCAAGAGACCCAGTACTTC. The chain uses TRBV7-2 and TRBJ2-5, with an unclear D gene assignment. Based on the germline V gene, the CDR1 and CDR2 sequences are SGHTA and FQGNSA. The V and J ends are trimmed by 3 bases and 2 bases, leaving 7 bases between them. The CDR3 contains 13 residues, cysteine and phenylalanine counted. Just CDR3 DNA is preserved here, 39 bases in frame from base 1.